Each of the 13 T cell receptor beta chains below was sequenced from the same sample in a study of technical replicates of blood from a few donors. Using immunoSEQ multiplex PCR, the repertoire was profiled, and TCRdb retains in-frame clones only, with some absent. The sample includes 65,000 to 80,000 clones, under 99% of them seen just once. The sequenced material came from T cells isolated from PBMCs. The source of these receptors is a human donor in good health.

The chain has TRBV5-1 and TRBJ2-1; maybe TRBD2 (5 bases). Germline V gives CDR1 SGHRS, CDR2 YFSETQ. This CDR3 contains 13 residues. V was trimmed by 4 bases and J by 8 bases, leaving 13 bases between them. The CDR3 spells CASSKTTNDEQFF. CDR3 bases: TGCGCCAGCAGCAAGACTACCAACGATGAGCAGTTCTTC.

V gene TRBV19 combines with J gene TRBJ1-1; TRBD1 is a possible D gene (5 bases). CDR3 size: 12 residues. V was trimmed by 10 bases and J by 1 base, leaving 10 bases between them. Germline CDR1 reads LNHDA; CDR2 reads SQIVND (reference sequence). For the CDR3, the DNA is TGTGCCACCGGGGGACCGAACACTGAAGCTTTCTTT. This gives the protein CATGGPNTEAFF.

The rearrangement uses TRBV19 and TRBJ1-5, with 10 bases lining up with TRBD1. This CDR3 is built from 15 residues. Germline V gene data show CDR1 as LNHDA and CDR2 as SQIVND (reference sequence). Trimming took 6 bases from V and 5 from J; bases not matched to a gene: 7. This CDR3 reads CASSRKGTGDQPQHF. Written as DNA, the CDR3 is TGTGCCAGTAGCCGAAAGGGGACAGGGGATCAGCCCCAGCATTTT.

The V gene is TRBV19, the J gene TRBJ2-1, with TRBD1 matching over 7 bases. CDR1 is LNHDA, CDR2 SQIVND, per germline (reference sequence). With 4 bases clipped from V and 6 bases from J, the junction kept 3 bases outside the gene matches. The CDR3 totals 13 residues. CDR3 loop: CASSNTGVNEQFF. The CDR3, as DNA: TGTGCCAGTAGTAATACAGGGGTCAATGAGCAGTTCTTC.

The CDR3 DNA reads as TGTGCCAGCAGTGACTCTGGACACACGAACACCGGGGAGCTGTTTTTT. Protein: CASSDSGHTNTGELFF. V is TRBV6-4 and J is TRBJ2-2; tentatively, D is TRBD1 (5 bases). Germline V gene lookup returns CDR1 MRHNA and CDR2 SNTAGT. CDR3 length: 16 residues. Trimming took 0 bases from V and 0 from J, leaving 8 bases between them.

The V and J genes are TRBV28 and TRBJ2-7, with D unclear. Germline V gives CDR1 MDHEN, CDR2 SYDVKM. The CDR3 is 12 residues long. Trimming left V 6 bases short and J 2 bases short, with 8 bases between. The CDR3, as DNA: TGTGCCAGCAGAAACAGCCCCTACGAGCAGTACTTC. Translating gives CASRNSPYEQYF.

The CDR3, as DNA: TGCAGCGACAGGACAGGGGTTAACTATGGCTACACCTTC. Encoded protein: CSDRTGVNYGYTF. This chain uses TRBV29-1 with TRBJ1-2, with 9 bases matching TRBD1. The junction had 4 bases not matched to a gene; V was cut back by 7 bases and J by 1 base. This CDR3 contains 13 residues. Germline loops: CDR1 SQVTM, CDR2 ANQGSEA. Full variable domain (rest looked up from reference TRBV29-1 and TRBJ1-2): SAVISQKPSRDICQRGTSLTIQCQVDSQVTMMFWYRQQPGQSLTLIATANQGSEATYESGFVIDKFPISRPNLTFSTLTVSNMSPEDSSIYLCSDRTGVNYGYTFGSGTRLTVV.

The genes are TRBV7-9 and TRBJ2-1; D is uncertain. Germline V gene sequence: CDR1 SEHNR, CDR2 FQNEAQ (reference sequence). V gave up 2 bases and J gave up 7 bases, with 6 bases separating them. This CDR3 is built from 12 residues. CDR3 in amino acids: CASSLSGNEQFF. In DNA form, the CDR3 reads TGTGCCAGCAGCTTATCCGGGAATGAGCAGTTCTTC.

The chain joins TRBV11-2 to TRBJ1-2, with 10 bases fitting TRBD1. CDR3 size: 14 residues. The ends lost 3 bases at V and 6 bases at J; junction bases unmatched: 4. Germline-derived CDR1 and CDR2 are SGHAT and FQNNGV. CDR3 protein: CASSLVTGGHGYTF. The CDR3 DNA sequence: TGTGCCAGCAGCTTGGTGACAGGGGGCCATGGCTACACCTTC.

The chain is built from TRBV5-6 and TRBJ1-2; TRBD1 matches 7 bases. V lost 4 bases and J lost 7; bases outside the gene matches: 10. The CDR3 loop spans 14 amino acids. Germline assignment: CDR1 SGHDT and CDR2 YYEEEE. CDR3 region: CASSPTGFFGGYTF. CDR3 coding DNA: TGTGCCAGCAGCCCGACAGGGTTTTTCGGTGGCTACACCTTC.

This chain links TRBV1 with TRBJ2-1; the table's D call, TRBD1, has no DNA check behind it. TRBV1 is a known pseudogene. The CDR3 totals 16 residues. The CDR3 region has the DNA TGCACCAAGACAGGGGACTACAACGGCTCCTACAATGAGCAGTTCTTC. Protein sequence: CTKTGDYNGSYNEQFF.

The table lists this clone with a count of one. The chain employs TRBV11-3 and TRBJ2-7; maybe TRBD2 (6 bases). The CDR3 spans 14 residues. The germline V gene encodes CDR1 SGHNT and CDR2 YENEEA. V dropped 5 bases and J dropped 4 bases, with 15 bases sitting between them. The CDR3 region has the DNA TGTGCCAGCAGCCCGGCTGCGGGAACTTACGAGCAGTACTTC. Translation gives CASSPAAGTYEQYF.

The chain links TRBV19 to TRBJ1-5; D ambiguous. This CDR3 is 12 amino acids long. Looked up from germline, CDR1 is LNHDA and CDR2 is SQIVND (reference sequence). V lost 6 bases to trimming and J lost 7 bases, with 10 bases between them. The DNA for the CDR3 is TGTGCCAGTAGCATTGGGAGCCAGCCCCAGCATTTT. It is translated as CASSIGSQPQHF.